Sequencing of this T cell receptor (beta chain) was carried out in a study of T cell responses to AZD1222 COVID-19 vaccine. The CDR3 spans 15 residues. With V trimmed by 10 bases and J by 1 base, 10 bases remained unmatched. CDR1 MNHEY and CDR2 SVGAGI come from the germline V gene. Only in-frame clones appear in the TCRdb table, and some are missing; sequencing was by immunoSEQ multiplex PCR. The data hold 80,000 or so clones, with roughly nine tenths observed a single time. This chain links TRBV6-5 with TRBJ2-1; 7 bases are shared with TRBD2. The clonotype was recovered from an adult in good health. This sample comprised peripheral blood, obtained on day 0 of AZD1222 vaccination. The CDR3 DNA reads as TGTGCCACTTGGCGGGGGAGCTTATCCTACAATGAGCAGTTCTTC. This encodes CATWRGSLSYNEQFF.